The 2 T cell receptor beta chains listed next were all sequenced from one sample in a study of T cell responses to AZD1222 COVID-19 vaccine. Libraries were prepared by immunoSEQ multiplex PCR; TCRdb keeps only in-frame clonotypes and omits some of them. Altogether 190,000 or so clones are present, 85% to 90% being singletons, with the ten largest covering 20% to 30%. The sequencing used peripheral blood, collected 28 days after the second AZD1222 dose. The receptor set was obtained from an adult who received the AZD1222 COVID-19 vaccine.

This rearrangement joins TRBV19 to TRBJ1-5, with 8 positions matching TRBD1. With V trimmed by 7 bases and J by 5 bases, 10 bases remained unmatched. CDR1 and CDR2 (germline): LNHDA, SQIVND (reference sequence). The CDR3 totals 15 residues. This CDR3 is CASTPGRQGYQPQHF. DNA for the CDR3: TGTGCCAGTACCCCCGGCCGACAGGGGTATCAGCCCCAGCATTTT.

The V and J genes are TRBV5-1 and TRBJ2-5; either TRBD1 or TRBD2 may supply D (6 bases each). V was pared by 6 bases and J by 2 bases, with 20 bases between. CDR3 size: 16 residues. In germline, CDR1 is SGHRS, CDR2 YFSETQ. The DNA of the CDR3 is TGCGCCAGCAACTCGGAGGGATTCAGGGGACAAGAGACCCAGTACTTC. Translation gives CASNSEGFRGQETQYF.